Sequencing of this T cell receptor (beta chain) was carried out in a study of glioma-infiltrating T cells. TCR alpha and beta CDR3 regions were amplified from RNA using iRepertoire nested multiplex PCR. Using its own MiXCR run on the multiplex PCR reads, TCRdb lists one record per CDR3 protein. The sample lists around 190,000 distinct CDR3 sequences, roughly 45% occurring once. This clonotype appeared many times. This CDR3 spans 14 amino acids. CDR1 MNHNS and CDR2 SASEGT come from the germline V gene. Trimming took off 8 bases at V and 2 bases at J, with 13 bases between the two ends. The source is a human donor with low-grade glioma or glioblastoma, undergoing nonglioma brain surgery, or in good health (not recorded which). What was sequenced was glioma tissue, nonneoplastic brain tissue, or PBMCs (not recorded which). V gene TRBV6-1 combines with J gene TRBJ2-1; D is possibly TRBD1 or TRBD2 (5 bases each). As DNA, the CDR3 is TGTGCCAGCTCGGGGCTGATTACCTACAATGAGCAGTTCTTC. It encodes CASSGLITYNEQFF.